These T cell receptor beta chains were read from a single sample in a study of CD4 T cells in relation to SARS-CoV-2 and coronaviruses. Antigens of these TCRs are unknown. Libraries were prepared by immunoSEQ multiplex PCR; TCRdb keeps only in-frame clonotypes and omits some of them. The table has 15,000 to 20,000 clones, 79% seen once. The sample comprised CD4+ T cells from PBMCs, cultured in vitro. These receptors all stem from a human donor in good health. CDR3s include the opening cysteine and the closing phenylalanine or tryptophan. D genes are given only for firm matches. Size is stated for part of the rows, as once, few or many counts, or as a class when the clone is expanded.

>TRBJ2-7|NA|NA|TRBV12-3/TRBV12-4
CASSNRIAYEQYF
TGTGCCAGCAGTAATCGCATCGCCTACGAGCAGTACTTC
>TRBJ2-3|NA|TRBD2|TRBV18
CASSPGTSGSDTQYF
TGTGCCAGCTCACCAGGGACTAGCGGGAGCGATACGCAGTATTTT
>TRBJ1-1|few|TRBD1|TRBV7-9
CASRRDSGNTEAFF
TGTGCCAGCAGACGGGACAGTGGGAACACTGAAGCTTTCTTT
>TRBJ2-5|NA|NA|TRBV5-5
CASSFRGTEETQYF
TGTGCCAGCAGCTTCCGGGGGACTGAAGAGACCCAGTACTTC
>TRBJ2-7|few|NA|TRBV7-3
CASSLTGGASSYEQYF
TGTGCCAGCAGCTTAACGGGCGGGGCGAGCTCCTACGAGCAGTACTTC
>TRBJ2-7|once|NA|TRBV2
CASSELPQGLIYEQYF
TGTGCCAGCAGTGAATTACCGCAGGGATTGATCTACGAGCAGTACTTC
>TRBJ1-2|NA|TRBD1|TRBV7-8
CASSLDRGLGIGYTF
TGTGCCAGCAGCTTAGACAGGGGGCTTGGAATTGGCTACACCTTC
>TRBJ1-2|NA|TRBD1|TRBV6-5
CASIGRGQVRWGYTF
TGTGCCAGCATTGGGAGGGGGCAGGTGAGGTGGGGCTACACCTTC
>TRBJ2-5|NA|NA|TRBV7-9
CASSLGAGEETQYF
TGTGCCAGCAGCTTAGGTGCAGGGGAGGAGACCCAGTACTTC
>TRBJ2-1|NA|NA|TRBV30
CAWSNAPGPQFF
TGTGCCTGGAGTAACGCTCCGGGACCCCAGTTCTTC
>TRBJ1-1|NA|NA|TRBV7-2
CASSPQGVTEAFF
TGTGCCAGCAGCCCGCAGGGCGTGACTGAAGCTTTCTTT
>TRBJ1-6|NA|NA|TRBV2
CASSPHQRNNSPLHF
TGTGCCAGCAGTCCCCACCAGAGAAATAATTCACCCCTCCACTTT
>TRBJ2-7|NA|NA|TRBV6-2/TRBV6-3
CASSWARGPYEQYF
TGTGCCAGCAGTTGGGCCAGAGGACCCTACGAGCAGTACTTC
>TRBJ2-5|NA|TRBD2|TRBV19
CASSIMFSGTQETQYF
TGTGCCAGTAGTATTATGTTTAGCGGGACTCAAGAGACCCAGTACTTC
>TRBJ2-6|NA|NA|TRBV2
CASSELRTSGANVLTF
TGTGCCAGCAGTGAACTGCGGACTTCTGGGGCCAACGTCCTGACTTTC
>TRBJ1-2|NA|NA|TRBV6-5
CASRAMAHGYTF
TGTGCCAGCAGGGCAATGGCCCATGGCTACACCTTC
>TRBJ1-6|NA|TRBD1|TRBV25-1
CASSEYRGGVSPLHF
TGTGCCAGCAGTGAATATAGAGGGGGCGTTTCACCCCTCCACTTT
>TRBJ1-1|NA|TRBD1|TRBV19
CASSIGRGGNDEAFF
TGTGCCAGTAGTATAGGGAGAGGGGGCAACGATGAAGCTTTCTTT
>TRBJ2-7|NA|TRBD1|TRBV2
CASNDRAQMSYEQYF
TGTGCCAGCAACGACAGGGCTCAAATGTCCTACGAGCAGTACTTC
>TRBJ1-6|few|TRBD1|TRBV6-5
CASRHRQGYGSLHF
TGTGCCAGCAGACATCGACAGGGTTATGGATCCCTCCACTTT
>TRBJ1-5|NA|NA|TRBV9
CASSVDVGNQPQHF
TGTGCCAGCAGCGTAGATGTAGGGAATCAGCCCCAGCATTTT
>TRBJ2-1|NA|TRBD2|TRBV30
CAWSVRGRFTNEQFF
TGTGCCTGGAGTGTCCGCGGGAGGTTCACCAATGAGCAGTTCTTC
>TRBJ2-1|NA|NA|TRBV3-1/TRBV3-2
CASSQGFVGSYNEQFF
TGTGCCAGCAGCCAAGGGTTCGTGGGCTCCTACAATGAGCAGTTCTTC
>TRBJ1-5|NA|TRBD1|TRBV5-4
CASSLQGGHQPQHF
TGTGCCAGCAGCTTACAGGGGGGACATCAGCCCCAGCATTTT